This TCR beta chain was recorded in a study of control samples from healthy donors and cancer patients. Only in-frame clones appear in the TCRdb table, and some are missing; sequencing was by immunoSEQ multiplex PCR. The table shows about 130,000 clones, with approximately 94% occurring only once. Looked up from germline, CDR1 is MNHEY and CDR2 is SMNVEV (reference sequence). CDR3 length equals 11 residues. V shed 3 bases and J shed 4 bases, with 3 bases lying between them. This clone was seen just once. The chain links TRBV27 to TRBJ2-5, with D unclear. Source material: PBMCs. The clonotype was recovered from a man between 50 and 59 years old with head and neck cancer. The CDR3 nucleotides are TGTGCCAGCAGTTTCTTAGAGACCCAGTACTTC. This gives the protein CASSFLETQYF.